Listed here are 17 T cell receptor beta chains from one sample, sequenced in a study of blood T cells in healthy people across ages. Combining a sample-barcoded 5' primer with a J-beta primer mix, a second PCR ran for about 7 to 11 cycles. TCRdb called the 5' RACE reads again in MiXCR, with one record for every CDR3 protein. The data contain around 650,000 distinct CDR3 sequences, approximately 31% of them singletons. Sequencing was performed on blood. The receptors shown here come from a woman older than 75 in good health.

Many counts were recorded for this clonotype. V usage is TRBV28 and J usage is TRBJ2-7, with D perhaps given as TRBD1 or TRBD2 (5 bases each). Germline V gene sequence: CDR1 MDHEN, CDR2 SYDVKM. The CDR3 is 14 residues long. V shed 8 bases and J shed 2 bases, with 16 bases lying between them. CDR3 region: CASGLRRGAYEQYF. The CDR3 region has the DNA TGTGCCAGCGGGTTAAGAAGGGGAGCCTACGAGCAGTACTTC.

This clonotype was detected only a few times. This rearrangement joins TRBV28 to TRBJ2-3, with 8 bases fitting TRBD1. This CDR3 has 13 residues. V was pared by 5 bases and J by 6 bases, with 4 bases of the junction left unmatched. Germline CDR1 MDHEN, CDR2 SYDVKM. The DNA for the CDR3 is TGTGCCAGCAGTCTTAGACAGGGGGATACGCAGTATTTT. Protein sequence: CASSLRQGDTQYF.

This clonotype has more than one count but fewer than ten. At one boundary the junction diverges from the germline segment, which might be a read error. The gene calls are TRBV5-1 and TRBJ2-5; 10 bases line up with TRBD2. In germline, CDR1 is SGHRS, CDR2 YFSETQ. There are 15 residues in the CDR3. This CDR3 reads CAGSLAGTSVETQYF. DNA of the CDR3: TGCGCCGGCAGCTTGGCCGGGACTAGCGTAGAGACCCAGTACTTC.

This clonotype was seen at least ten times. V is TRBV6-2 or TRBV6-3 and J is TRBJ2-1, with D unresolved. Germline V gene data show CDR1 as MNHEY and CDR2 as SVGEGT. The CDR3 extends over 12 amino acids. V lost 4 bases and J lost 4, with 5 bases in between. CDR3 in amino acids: CASSFYYNEQFF. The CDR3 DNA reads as TGTGCCAGCAGTTTTTATTACAATGAGCAGTTCTTC.

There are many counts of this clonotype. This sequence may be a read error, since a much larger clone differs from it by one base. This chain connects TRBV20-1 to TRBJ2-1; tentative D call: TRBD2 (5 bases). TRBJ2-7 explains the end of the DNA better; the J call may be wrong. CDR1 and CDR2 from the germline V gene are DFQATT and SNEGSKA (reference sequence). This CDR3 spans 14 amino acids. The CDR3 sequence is CSAKLAHSYNEQYF. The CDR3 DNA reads TGCAGTGCTAAATTAGCGCACTCCTACAATGAGCAGTACTTC.

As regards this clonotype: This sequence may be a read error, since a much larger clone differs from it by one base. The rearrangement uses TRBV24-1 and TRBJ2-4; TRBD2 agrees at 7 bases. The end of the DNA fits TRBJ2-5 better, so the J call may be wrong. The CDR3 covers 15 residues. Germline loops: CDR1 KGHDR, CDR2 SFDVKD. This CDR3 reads CATSEPGTKGETQYF. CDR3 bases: TGTGCCACCAGTGAACCCGGGACTAAGGGAGAGACCCAGTACTTC.

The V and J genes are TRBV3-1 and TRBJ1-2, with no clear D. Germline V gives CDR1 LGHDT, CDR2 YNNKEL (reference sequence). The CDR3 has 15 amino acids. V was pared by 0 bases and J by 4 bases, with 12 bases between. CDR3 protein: CASSQDFGSVYGYTF. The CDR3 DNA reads TGTGCCAGCAGCCAAGATTTTGGCTCAGTCTATGGCTACACCTTC.

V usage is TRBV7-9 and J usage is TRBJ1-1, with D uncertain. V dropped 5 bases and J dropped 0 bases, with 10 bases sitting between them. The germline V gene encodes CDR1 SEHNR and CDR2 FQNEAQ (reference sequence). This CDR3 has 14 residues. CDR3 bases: TGTGCCAGCAGCCCACAGCCCATGAACACTGAAGCTTTCTTT. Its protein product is CASSPQPMNTEAFF.

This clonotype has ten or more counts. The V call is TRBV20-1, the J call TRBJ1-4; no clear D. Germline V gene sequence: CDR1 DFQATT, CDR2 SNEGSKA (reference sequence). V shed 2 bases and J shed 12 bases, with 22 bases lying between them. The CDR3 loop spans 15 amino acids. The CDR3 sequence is CSARIDSDHSGELFF. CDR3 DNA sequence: TGCAGTGCTAGAATCGACTCGGACCACTCAGGCGAACTGTTTTTT.

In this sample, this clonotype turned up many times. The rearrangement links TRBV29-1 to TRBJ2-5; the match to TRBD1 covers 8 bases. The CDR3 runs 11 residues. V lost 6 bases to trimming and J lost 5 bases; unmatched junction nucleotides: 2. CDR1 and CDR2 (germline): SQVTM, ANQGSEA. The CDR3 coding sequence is TGCAGCGTGCGGACAGGGGAGACCCAGTACTTC. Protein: CSVRTGETQYF.

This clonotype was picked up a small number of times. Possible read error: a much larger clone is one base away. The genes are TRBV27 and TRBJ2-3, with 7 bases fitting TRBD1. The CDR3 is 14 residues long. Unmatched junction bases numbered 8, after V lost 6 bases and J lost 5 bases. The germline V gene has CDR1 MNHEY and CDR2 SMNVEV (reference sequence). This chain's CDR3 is CASRSNNRGDTQYF. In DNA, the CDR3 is TGTGCCAGCAGGTCGAACAACAGGGGAGATACGCAGTATTTT.

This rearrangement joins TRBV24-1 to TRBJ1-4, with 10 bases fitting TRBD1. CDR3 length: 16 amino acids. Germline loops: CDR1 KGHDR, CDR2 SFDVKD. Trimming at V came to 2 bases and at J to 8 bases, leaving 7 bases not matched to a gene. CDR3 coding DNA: TGTGCCACCAGTGATTCCGGACAGGGGGAGAACGAAAAACTGTTTTTT. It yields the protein CATSDSGQGENEKLFF.

As DNA, the CDR3 is TGCAGTGCTAGACCTTTTGGAGCGGGGGACACAGATACGCAGTATTTT. Translating it yields CSARPFGAGDTDTQYF. V and J are TRBV20-1 and TRBJ2-3; 8 bases are a match to TRBD2. V lost 2 bases and J lost 2; bases outside the gene matches: 9. In germline, CDR1 is DFQATT, CDR2 SNEGSKA (reference sequence). The length of the CDR3 is 16 residues.

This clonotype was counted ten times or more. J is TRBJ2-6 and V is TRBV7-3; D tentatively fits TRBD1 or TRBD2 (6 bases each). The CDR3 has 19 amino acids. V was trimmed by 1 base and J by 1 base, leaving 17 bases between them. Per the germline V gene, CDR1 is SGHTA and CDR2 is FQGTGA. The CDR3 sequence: CASSLRRGRLGSGANVLTF. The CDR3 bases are TGTGCCAGCAGCTTAAGGAGGGGGAGACTGGGGTCTGGGGCCAACGTCCTGACTTTC.

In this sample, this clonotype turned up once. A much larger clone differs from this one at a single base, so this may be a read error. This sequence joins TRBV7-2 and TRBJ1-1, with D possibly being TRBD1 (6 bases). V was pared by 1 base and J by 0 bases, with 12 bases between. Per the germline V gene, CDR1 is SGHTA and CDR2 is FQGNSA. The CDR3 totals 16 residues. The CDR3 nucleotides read TGTGCCAGCAGCTTAGGGCGGGGGCGCTTGAACACTGAAGCTTTCTTT. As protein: CASSLGRGRLNTEAFF.

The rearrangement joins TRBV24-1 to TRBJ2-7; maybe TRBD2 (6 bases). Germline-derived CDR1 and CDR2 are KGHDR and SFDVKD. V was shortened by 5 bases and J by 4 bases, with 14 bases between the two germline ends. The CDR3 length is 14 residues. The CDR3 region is CATSVSGSGYEQYF. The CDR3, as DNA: TGTGCCACCAGTGTTAGCGGCAGTGGATACGAGCAGTACTTC.

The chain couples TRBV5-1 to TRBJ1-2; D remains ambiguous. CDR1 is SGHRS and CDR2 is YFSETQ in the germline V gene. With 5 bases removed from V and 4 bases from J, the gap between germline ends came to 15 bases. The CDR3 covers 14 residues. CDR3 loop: CASRPYDTSYGYTF. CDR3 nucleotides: TGCGCCAGCAGGCCCTATGACACCAGCTATGGCTACACCTTC.